One T cell receptor beta chain is described in this entry. TCRdb passed the RT-PCR reads through MiXCR, listing each CDR3 protein once. The sample has about 3,200 distinct CDR3 sequences; under 90% are singletons. The data stem from a study of yellow fever vaccine responses in identical twins. The CDR3 totals 14 residues. Germline CDR1 reads PRHDT; CDR2 reads FYEKMQ (reference sequence). The V end lost 2 bases, the J end lost 5 bases, and 13 bases lay between the germline ends. Here the sequenced sample was T cells from blood (PBMCs), unsorted or a sorted subset (not recorded which), taken before or after yellow fever vaccination (not recorded which). The chain combines TRBV13 with TRBJ2-7; weak D call: TRBD1 (5 bases). The sequence came from a woman younger than 35 who received the yellow fever vaccine. CDR3 protein: CASSLMQGSHEQYF. The CDR3 nucleotides are TGTGCCAGCAGCTTAATGCAGGGCTCTCACGAGCAGTACTTC.